Below, 26 T cell receptor beta chains from the same sample are listed, as sequenced in a study of blood T cell repertoires in COVID-19. The repertoire was sequenced with immunoSEQ multiplex PCR; TCRdb's copy has only in-frame clones and lacks some. The sample lists fewer than 85,000 clones, roughly 87% occurring once. The sequencing sample was made of peripheral blood. All receptors derive from a woman in her fifties or sixties in a cohort sampled during active COVID-19.

This chain uses TRBV5-6 with TRBJ2-5, with 9 bases identical to TRBD1. The J segment lost 10 bases and the V segment lost 1 base, leaving 8 bases of the junction unmatched. Per the germline V gene, CDR1 is SGHDT and CDR2 is YYEEEE. The CDR3 sequence is 14 residues long. This CDR3 reads CASSLTGTGRDQYF. The CDR3 DNA reads TGTGCCAGCAGCTTGACCGGGACAGGGAGGGACCAGTACTTC. The full variable domain, rest sourced from reference TRBV5-6 and TRBJ2-5, is DAGVTQSPTHLIKTRGQQVTLRCSPKSGHDTVSWYQQALGQGPQFIFQYYEEEERQRGNFPDRFSGHQFPNYSSELNVNALLLGDSALYLCASSLTGTGRDQYFGPGTRLLVL.

This clone is a singleton in its sample. J is TRBJ2-1 and V is TRBV5-1; TRBD2 aligns across 10 bases. V lost 2 bases to trimming and J lost 3 bases; unmatched junction nucleotides: 8. Germline V gene sequence: CDR1 SGHRS, CDR2 YFSETQ. The CDR3 totals 17 residues. CDR3 bases: TGCGCCAGCAGCTTAGGTTCTAGCGGGAGTAGCTACAATGAGCAGTTCTTC. This translates into CASSLGSSGSSYNEQFF.

The V gene is TRBV28, the J gene TRBJ2-7, with D possibly being TRBD2 (6 bases). Looked up from germline, CDR1 is MDHEN and CDR2 is SYDVKM. CDR3 length: 16 residues. With 6 bases removed from V and 1 base from J, the gap between germline ends came to 19 bases. CDR3 DNA sequence: TGTGCCAGCAGCCCGTTCCGGGGTGGAGGGTCCTACGAGCAGTACTTC. Translating gives CASSPFRGGGSYEQYF.

The rearrangement joins TRBV10-1 to TRBJ2-3; 7 bases map to TRBD2. The junction had 5 bases not matched to a gene; V was cut back by 2 bases and J by 6 bases. The CDR3 runs 14 residues. Per the germline V gene, CDR1 is WNHNN and CDR2 is SYGVQD (reference sequence). CDR3 protein: CASSEGLGYDTQYF. The DNA for the CDR3 is TGCGCCAGCAGTGAGGGACTAGGGTACGATACGCAGTATTTT.

The V call is TRBV28, the J call TRBJ2-7, with a weak D call TRBD2 (6 bases). This CDR3 is built from 13 residues. Trimming took 6 bases from V and 2 from J, leaving 11 bases between them. Looked up from germline, CDR1 is MDHEN and CDR2 is SYDVKM. CDR3 sequence (DNA): TGTGCCAGCAGCCAGGACTACGCCTACGAGCAGTACTTC. This gives the protein CASSQDYAYEQYF.

This rearrangement joins TRBV12-3 or TRBV12-4 to TRBJ1-1; D is undetermined. Trimming removed 8 bases from V and 8 bases from J, with 18 bases in between. The CDR3 is 13 amino acids. CDR3 nucleotides: TGTGCCAGCTGTCCCGTTCTCGCGAAGGAAGCTTTCTTT. Protein sequence: CASCPVLAKEAFF.

This clone was picked up one time. The rearrangement links TRBV18 to TRBJ1-6; D not certain. The CDR3 has 15 amino acids. With 3 bases removed from V and 7 bases from J, the gap between germline ends came to 13 bases. The germline gives CDR1 KGHSH, CDR2 LQKENI. The CDR3 DNA is TGTGCCAGCTCACCGAGAGTGATACTGAATTCACCCCTCCACTTT. This gives the protein CASSPRVILNSPLHF.

The chain recombines TRBV27 with TRBJ1-1, with D possibly matching TRBD1 (6 bases). Germline assignment: CDR1 MNHEY and CDR2 SMNVEV (reference sequence). V was trimmed by 6 bases and J by 3 bases, leaving 11 bases between them. This CDR3 region has 13 residues. CDR3 DNA sequence: TGTGCCAGCAGCCACAGGGTAGACACTGAAGCTTTCTTT. This gives the protein CASSHRVDTEAFF.

This clone was picked up one time. The chain uses TRBV20-1 and TRBJ2-7, with D possibly being TRBD2 (6 bases). The CDR3 spans 13 residues. Trimming left V 3 bases short and J 3 bases short, with 12 bases between. Germline loops: CDR1 DFQATT, CDR2 SNEGSKA (reference sequence). CDR3 sequence reads: CSASGGLRYEQYF. The CDR3 nucleotides read TGCAGTGCTAGTGGGGGACTTCGCTACGAGCAGTACTTC.

This clone was recorded once. The J gene is TRBJ2-2, the V gene TRBV18, with 7 nucleotides matching TRBD2. The ends lost 3 bases at V and 4 bases at J; junction bases unmatched: 8. Germline CDR1 KGHSH, CDR2 LQKENI. The CDR3 length is 16 residues. The CDR3, as DNA: TGTGCCAGCTCACCCAACGGCGGGAGTGGCACCGGGGAGCTGTTTTTT. Amino acid sequence: CASSPNGGSGTGELFF.

The V and J genes are TRBV11-1 and TRBJ2-5; D might be TRBD2 (5 bases). The CDR3 sequence is 13 residues long. The germline V gene encodes CDR1 SGHAT and CDR2 FQDESV (reference sequence). The V end lost 5 bases, the J end lost 2 bases, and 9 bases lay between the germline ends. CDR3 sequence: CASSQRDQETQYF. DNA of the CDR3: TGTGCCAGCAGCCAACGGGATCAAGAGACCCAGTACTTC. The entire variable domain, with the rest obtained from reference TRBV11-1 and TRBJ2-5, is as follows: EAEVAQSPRYKITEKSQAVAFWCDPISGHATLYWYRQILGQGPELLVQFQDESVVDDSQLPKDRFSAERLKGVDSTLKIQPAELGDSAMYLCASSQRDQETQYFGPGTRLLVL.

The V call is TRBV6-1, the J call TRBJ2-3; TRBD2 matches 9 bases. The junction had 7 bases not matched to a gene; V was cut back by 3 bases and J by 6 bases. This CDR3 is 15 amino acids long. Germline assignment: CDR1 MNHNS and CDR2 SASEGT. The CDR3: CASSEGLALFDTQYF. The CDR3 nucleotides are TGTGCCAGCAGTGAGGGACTAGCCCTTTTCGATACGCAGTATTTT.

The CDR3 DNA is TGTGCCAGCTCGCCCAACCCAGGCGGCAGGGGCTACGAGCAGTACTTC. It codes for CASSPNPGGRGYEQYF. The chain has TRBV18 and TRBJ2-7, with D possibly TRBD1 on 6 matching bases. CDR3 size: 16 residues. CDR1 is KGHSH, CDR2 LQKENI, per germline. Trimming left V 6 bases short and J 3 bases short, with 21 bases between.

This clone was detected once. The J gene is TRBJ2-7, the V gene TRBV2, with TRBD2 identical over 9 bases. The CDR3 totals 15 residues. V lost 2 bases to trimming and J lost 3 bases; unmatched junction nucleotides: 5. Germline CDR1 reads SNHLY; CDR2 reads FYNNEI. The CDR3 DNA reads TGTGCCAGCAGTGAATGGGCGGGAGGGAGCTACGAGCAGTACTTC. Amino acids: CASSEWAGGSYEQYF.

This clone was seen a handful of times. The chain carries TRBV25-1 and TRBJ1-1, with TRBD1 identical over 7 bases. After removal of 6 bases from V and 3 bases from J, the junction contained 7 bases not matched to a gene. The CDR3 runs to 14 residues. In germline, CDR1 is MGHDK, CDR2 SYGVNS. DNA for the CDR3: TGTGCCAGCAGACGGACAGGCGTGGACACTGAAGCTTTCTTT. Its translation: CASRRTGVDTEAFF. The whole variable domain, filled in from reference TRBV25-1 and TRBJ1-1, reads EADIYQTPRYLVIGTGKKITLECSQTMGHDKMYWYQQDPGMELHLIHYSYGVNSTEKGDLSSESTVSRIRTEHFPLTLESARPSHTSQYLCASRRTGVDTEAFFGQGTRLTVV.

V and J are TRBV19 and TRBJ2-3; possibly TRBD2 for D (6 bases). V was clipped by 1 base and J by 0 bases, with 11 bases between them. The CDR3 length is 16 residues. Germline V lookup: CDR1 LNHDA, CDR2 SQIVND (reference sequence). The CDR3 sequence is CASSIGGDGSTDTQYF. The CDR3, as DNA: TGTGCCAGTAGTATAGGGGGGGACGGTAGCACAGATACGCAGTATTTT.

The chain couples TRBV5-4 to TRBJ2-2, with D possibly being TRBD1 (5 bases). The CDR3 consists of 15 residues. Trimming took 0 bases from V and 2 from J, leaving 8 bases between them. Germline V gene data show CDR1 as SGHNT and CDR2 as YYREEE (reference sequence). CDR3 residues: CASSLGQINTGELFF. The CDR3 DNA reads as TGTGCCAGCAGCTTGGGACAGATTAACACCGGGGAGCTGTTTTTT.

V usage is TRBV28 and J usage is TRBJ2-5; maybe TRBD1 (5 bases). The length of the CDR3 is 13 residues. The V gene lost 8 bases and the J gene lost 1 base, with 11 bases spanning the gap. The germline CDR1 and CDR2 sequences are MDHEN and SYDVKM. CDR3 loop: CASLGALQETQYF. As DNA, the CDR3 is TGTGCCAGCCTTGGGGCTCTCCAAGAGACCCAGTACTTC.

This chain links TRBV19 with TRBJ1-1; 7 nucleotides match TRBD1. Germline values: CDR1 LNHDA, CDR2 SQIVND (reference sequence). V shed 9 bases, J shed 1 base, and the junction held 8 bases outside the gene matches. This CDR3 has 14 residues. DNA of the CDR3: TGTGCCAGCAGCCGGGACAGAGGGAACACTGAAGCTTTCTTT. Amino acid sequence: CASSRDRGNTEAFF.

CDR3 DNA: TGTGCCAGCAGGGGAGGGAGGAGCACAGATACGCAGTATTTT. It encodes CASRGGRSTDTQYF. The V and J genes are TRBV9 and TRBJ2-3; the match to TRBD2 covers 7 bases. V shed 5 bases and J 0 bases; nucleotides not matched to a gene: 3. The CDR3 has 14 amino acids. Germline CDR1 reads SGDLS; CDR2 reads YYNGEE.

This rearrangement joins TRBV3-1 (or the pseudogene TRBV3-2) to TRBJ1-6, with D possibly being TRBD1 (6 bases). This CDR3 is built from 16 residues. V lost 9 bases to trimming and J lost 9 bases, with 24 bases between them. Germline V gene data show CDR1 as LGHDT and CDR2 as YNNKEL (reference sequence). CDR3 in amino acids: CASSPPRGGHSSPLHF. The CDR3 nucleotides are TGTGCCAGTTCGCCCCCGCGAGGGGGACACAGTTCACCCCTCCACTTT.

The chain has TRBV28 and TRBJ2-2, with D possibly matching TRBD1 (6 bases). The germline CDR1 and CDR2 sequences are MDHEN and SYDVKM. The CDR3 has 16 amino acids. With 6 bases removed from V and 5 bases from J, the gap between germline ends came to 19 bases. The CDR3 region has the DNA TGTGCCAGCAGCAGAGACAGGCCGGTTGATACCGGGGAGCTGTTTTTT. Residues: CASSRDRPVDTGELFF.

As for this clone: Other DNA sequences in this specimen translate into the identical CDR3. V usage is TRBV28 and J usage is TRBJ2-6; possible D gene TRBD2, 6 bases. Germline loops: CDR1 MDHEN, CDR2 SYDVKM. CDR3 length: 16 residues. The V and J ends lost 0 bases and 2 bases respectively, with 8 bases between them. The CDR3 sequence is CASSLWGGAGANVLTF. The CDR3 coding sequence is TGTGCCAGCAGTTTATGGGGGGGAGCTGGGGCCAACGTCCTGACTTTC.

J is TRBJ2-7 and V is TRBV28; 7 bases fit TRBD2. V dropped 2 bases and J dropped 4; count of bases not matched to a gene: 8. The germline V gene encodes CDR1 MDHEN and CDR2 SYDVKM. CDR3 length: 15 residues. In nucleotides, the CDR3 is TGTGCCAGCAGTTTAGGGAGCGGGGTGCGATACGAGCAGTACTTC. It codes for CASSLGSGVRYEQYF.

V is TRBV5-1 and J is TRBJ2-7; 9 bases align to TRBD2. Germline CDR1 and CDR2: SGHRS and YFSETQ. This CDR3 is 18 amino acids long. The ends lost 5 bases at V and 1 base at J; junction bases unmatched: 16. CDR3 in amino acids: CASRTGLALGGGSYEQYF. In nucleotides, the CDR3 is TGCGCCAGCAGGACAGGACTAGCGCTCGGAGGAGGGTCCTACGAGCAGTACTTC.

The CDR3 nucleotides are TGTGCCAGCAGTCGCCTACTACAGGGGGCTGAGCAGTTCTTC. This codes for CASSRLLQGAEQFF. The rearrangement joins TRBV28 to TRBJ2-1; the match to TRBD1 covers 9 bases. From germline, CDR1 is MDHEN and CDR2 SYDVKM. The ends lost 5 bases at V and 9 bases at J; junction bases unmatched: 8. This CDR3 is built from 14 residues.